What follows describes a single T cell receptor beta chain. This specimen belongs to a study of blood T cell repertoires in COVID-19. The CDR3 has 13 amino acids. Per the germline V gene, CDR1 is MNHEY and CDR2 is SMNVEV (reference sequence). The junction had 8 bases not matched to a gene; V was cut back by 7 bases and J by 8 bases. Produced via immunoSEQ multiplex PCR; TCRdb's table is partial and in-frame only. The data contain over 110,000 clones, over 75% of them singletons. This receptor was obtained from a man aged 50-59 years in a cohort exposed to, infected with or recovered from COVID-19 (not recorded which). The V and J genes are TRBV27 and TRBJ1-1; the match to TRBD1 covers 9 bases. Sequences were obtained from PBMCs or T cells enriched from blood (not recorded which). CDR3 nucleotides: TGTGCCAGCACCGAAGCCGGGACAGGGGAAGCTTTCTTT. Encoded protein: CASTEAGTGEAFF.